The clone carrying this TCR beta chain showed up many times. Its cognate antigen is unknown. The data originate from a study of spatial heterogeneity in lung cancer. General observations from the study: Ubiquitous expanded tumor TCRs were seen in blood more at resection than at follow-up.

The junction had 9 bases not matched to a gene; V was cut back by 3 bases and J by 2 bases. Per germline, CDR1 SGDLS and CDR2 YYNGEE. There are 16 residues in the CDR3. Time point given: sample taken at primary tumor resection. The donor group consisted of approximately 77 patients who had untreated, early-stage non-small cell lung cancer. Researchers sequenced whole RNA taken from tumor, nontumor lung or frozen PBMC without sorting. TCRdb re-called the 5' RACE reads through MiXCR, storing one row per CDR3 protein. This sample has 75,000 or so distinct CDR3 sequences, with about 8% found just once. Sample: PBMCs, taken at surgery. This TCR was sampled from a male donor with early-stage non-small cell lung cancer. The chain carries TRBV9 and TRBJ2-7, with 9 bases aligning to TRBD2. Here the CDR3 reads CASSEGLAGRTYEQYF. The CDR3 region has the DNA TGTGCCAGCAGCGAGGGGCTAGCGGGAAGAACCTACGAGCAGTACTTC.